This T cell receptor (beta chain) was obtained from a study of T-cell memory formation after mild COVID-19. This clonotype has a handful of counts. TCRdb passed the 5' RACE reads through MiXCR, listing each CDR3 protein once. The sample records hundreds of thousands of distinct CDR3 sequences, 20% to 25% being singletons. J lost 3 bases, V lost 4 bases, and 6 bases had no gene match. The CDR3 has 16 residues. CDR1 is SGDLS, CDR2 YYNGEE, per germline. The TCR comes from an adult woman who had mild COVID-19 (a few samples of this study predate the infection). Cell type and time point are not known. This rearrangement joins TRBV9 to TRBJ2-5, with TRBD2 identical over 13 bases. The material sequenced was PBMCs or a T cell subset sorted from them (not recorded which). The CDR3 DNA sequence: TGTGCCAGCAGCCCCAGGACTAGCGGGAGTGAAGAGACCCAGTACTTC. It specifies CASSPRTSGSEETQYF.